This T cell receptor beta chain emerged from a study of PD-L1 blockade in urothelial cancer. Study information: Patients began atezolizumab, 1,200 mg intravenously every 3 weeks, in about 2014. Analysis of blood occurred 3 weeks (second dose) and 6 weeks after treatment start.

Germline CDR1 reads LNHDA; CDR2 reads SQIVND (reference sequence). The CDR3 consists of 13 residues. Trimming took off 1 base at V and 7 bases at J, with 8 bases between the two ends. The investigators introduced synthetic TCR analog templates into each PCR as spikes. Method: immunoSEQ multiplex PCR; TCRdb's copy keeps in-frame clones and lacks some. The table shows tens of thousands of clones, with 70% to 90% occurring only once. Time point noted: pretreatment peripheral blood. Peripheral blood mononuclear cells were collected from every patient before and during treatment, yielding between 1 and 8 samples per patient.

The chain has TRBV19 and TRBJ2-4; D possibly corresponds to TRBD1 (5 bases). This specimen was PBMCs, taken around atezolizumab (anti-PD-L1) treatment. This TCR derives from a man between 60 and 70 years old with urothelial cancer. CDR3 bases: TGTGCCAGTAGTATAGGACAGAGGAACATTCAGTACTTC. Amino acid sequence: CASSIGQRNIQYF.